These T cell receptor beta chains were read from a single sample in a study of beta chain features in type 1 diabetes. The protocol was immunoSEQ multiplex PCR, while the TCRdb copy is restricted to in-frame clones and leaves out a portion. There are 400,000 or so clones in the sample; around 9.6% occur only once, and about 0.6% lies in the top ten. Sequencing was performed on central memory CD4+ T cells from blood. These receptors were taken from a man in his thirties or forties with type 1 diabetes. Each CDR3 is given with its conserved first and last residue. D genes are given only for firm matches. Rows may omit the clone size; those that give it use once, few, many or a size class.

>few|TRBV7-2|TRBJ1-1|.
CASSLDREYTEAFF
TGTGCCAGCAGCTTAGACAGGGAGTACACTGAAGCTTTCTTT
>.|TRBV7-2|TRBJ2-7|TRBD2
CASNHLAGGYEQYF
TGTGCCAGCAACCACCTAGCGGGGGGCTACGAGCAGTACTTC
>.|TRBV6-1|TRBJ2-7|TRBD2
CASSDGLADYEQYF
TGTGCCAGCAGTGATGGTCTAGCGGACTACGAGCAGTACTTC
>.|TRBV2|TRBJ1-1|TRBD1
CASKGAHTEAFF
TGTGCCTCAAAGGGGGCCCACACTGAAGCTTTCTTT
>.|TRBV28|TRBJ1-1|.
CASSLAGARTEAFF
TGTGCCAGCAGTTTAGCGGGGGCGCGGACTGAAGCTTTCTTT
>.|TRBV7-8|TRBJ1-5|.
CASSPTKNQPQHF
TGTGCCAGCAGCCCTACCAAAAATCAGCCCCAGCATTTT
>.|TRBV6-6|TRBJ1-2|.
CASRSGDRAGGYTF
TGTGCCAGCAGAAGCGGAGACCGGGCCGGCGGCTACACCTTC
>.|TRBV2|TRBJ2-2|TRBD1
CASSLDRGDTGELFF
TGTGCCAGCAGTTTGGACAGGGGGGACACCGGGGAGCTGTTTTTT
>.|TRBV7-2|TRBJ2-1|TRBD2
CASSLDSSGRYYNEQFF
TGTGCCAGCAGCTTGGATTCTAGCGGGAGGTACTACAATGAGCAGTTCTTC
>few|TRBV6-5|TRBJ2-7|.
CASSKGQVSLHEQYF
TGTGCCAGCTCCAAAGGGCAGGTATCGTTGCACGAGCAGTACTTC
>.|TRBV6-6|TRBJ2-2|TRBD1
CASSFPQGANTGELFF
TGTGCCAGCAGTTTTCCACAGGGGGCGAACACCGGGGAGCTGTTTTTT
>few|TRBV7-2|TRBJ2-7|.
CASSLLRGNEQYF
TGTGCCAGCAGCTTATTACGAGGGAACGAGCAGTACTTC
>.|TRBV5-6|TRBJ2-2|.
CASSLVRQTKKTGELFF
TGTGCCAGCAGCTTGGTCCGCCAGACGAAGAAGACCGGGGAGCTGTTTTTT
>.|TRBV7-9|TRBJ1-2|TRBD1
CASSSTGTANYGYTF
TGTGCCAGCAGCTCTACCGGGACAGCAAACTATGGCTACACCTTC
>.|TRBV5-1|TRBJ2-3|TRBD2
CASSLIAGSEADTQYF
TGCGCCAGCAGTTTGATAGCGGGATCTGAGGCAGATACGCAGTATTTT
>few|TRBV6-5|TRBJ2-7|.
CASTIGSPYEQYF
TGTGCCAGCACTATAGGTTCCCCCTACGAGCAGTACTTC
>many|TRBV28|TRBJ1-2|TRBD1
CASSLTGKTSNYGYTF
TGTGCCAGCAGTTTGACAGGGAAAACCTCTAACTATGGCTACACCTTC
>.|TRBV4-2|TRBJ1-1|TRBD1
CASSQSTGGYTEAFF
TGTGCCAGCAGCCAATCCACAGGGGGCTACACTGAAGCTTTCTTT
>few|TRBV7-9|TRBJ2-5|.
CASRPDGETQYF
TGTGCCAGCAGACCGGACGGGGAGACCCAGTACTTC
>.|TRBV28|TRBJ1-2|.
CAIEEGFMDGYTF
TGTGCCATCGAAGAGGGGTTTATGGATGGCTACACCTTC
>few|TRBV28|TRBJ2-3|TRBD2
CASSLPFRLAVNTDTQYF
TGTGCCAGCAGTTTACCCTTTAGACTAGCAGTAAACACAGATACGCAGTATTTT
>.|TRBV28|TRBJ2-3|.
CASSLWADTQYF
TGTGCCAGCAGTTTATGGGCTGATACGCAGTATTTT